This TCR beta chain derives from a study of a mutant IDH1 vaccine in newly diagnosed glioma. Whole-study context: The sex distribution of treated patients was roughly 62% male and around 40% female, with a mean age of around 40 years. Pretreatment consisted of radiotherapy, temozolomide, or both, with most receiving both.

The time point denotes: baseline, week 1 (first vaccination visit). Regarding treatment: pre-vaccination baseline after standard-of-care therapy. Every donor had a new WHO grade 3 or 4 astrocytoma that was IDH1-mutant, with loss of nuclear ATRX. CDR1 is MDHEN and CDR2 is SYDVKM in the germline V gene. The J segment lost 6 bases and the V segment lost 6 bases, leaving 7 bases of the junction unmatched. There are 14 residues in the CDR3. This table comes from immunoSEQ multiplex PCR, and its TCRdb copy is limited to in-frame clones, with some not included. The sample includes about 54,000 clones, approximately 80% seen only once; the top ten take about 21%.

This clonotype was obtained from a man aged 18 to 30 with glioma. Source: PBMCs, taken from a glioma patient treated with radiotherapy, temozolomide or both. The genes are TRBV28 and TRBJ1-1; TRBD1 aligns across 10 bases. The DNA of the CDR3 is TGTGCCAGCAGAGACGGACAGGGGGGCGCTGAAGCTTTCTTT. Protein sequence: CASRDGQGGAEAFF.